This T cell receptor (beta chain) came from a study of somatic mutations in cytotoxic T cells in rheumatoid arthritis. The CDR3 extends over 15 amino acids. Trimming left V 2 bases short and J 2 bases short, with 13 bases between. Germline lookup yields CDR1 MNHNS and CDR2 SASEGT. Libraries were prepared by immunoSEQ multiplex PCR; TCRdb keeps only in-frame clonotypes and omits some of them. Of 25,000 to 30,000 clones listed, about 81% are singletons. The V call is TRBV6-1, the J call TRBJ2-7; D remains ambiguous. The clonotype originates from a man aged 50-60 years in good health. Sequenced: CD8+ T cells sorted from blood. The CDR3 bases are TGTGCCAGCAGTGAATATGTAGACACAACCTACGAGCAGTACTTC. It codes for CASSEYVDTTYEQYF.